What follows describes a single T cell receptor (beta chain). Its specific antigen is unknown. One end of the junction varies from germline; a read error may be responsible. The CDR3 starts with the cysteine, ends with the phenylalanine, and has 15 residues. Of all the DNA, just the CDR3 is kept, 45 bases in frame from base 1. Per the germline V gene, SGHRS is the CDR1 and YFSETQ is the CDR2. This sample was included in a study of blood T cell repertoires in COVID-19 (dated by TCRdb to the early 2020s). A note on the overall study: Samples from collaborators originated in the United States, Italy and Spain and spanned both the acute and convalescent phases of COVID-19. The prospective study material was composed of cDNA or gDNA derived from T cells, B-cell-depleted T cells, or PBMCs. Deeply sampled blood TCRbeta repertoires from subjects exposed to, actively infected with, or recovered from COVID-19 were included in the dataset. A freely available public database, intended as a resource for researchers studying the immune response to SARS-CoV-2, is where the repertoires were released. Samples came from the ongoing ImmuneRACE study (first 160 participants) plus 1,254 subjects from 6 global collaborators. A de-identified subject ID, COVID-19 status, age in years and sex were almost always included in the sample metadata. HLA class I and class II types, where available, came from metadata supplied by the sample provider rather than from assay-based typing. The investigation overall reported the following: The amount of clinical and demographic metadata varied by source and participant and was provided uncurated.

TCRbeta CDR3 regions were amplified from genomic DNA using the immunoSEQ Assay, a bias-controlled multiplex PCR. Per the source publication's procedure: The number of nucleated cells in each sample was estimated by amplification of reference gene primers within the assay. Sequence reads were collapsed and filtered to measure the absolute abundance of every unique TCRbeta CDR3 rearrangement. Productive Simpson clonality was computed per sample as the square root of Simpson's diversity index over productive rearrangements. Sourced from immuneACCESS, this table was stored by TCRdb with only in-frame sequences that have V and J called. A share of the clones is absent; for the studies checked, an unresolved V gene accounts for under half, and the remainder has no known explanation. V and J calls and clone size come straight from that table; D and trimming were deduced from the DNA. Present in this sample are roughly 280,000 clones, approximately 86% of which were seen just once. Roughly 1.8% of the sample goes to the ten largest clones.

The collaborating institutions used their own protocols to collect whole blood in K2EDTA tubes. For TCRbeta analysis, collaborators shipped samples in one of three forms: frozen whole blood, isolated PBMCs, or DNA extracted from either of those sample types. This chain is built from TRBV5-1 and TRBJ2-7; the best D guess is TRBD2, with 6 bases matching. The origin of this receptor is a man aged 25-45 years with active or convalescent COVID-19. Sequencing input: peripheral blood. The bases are TGCGCCAGCAGCTCGGCCCGGGACTCCTCCTCCGAGCAGTACTTC. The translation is CASSSARDSSSEQYF.